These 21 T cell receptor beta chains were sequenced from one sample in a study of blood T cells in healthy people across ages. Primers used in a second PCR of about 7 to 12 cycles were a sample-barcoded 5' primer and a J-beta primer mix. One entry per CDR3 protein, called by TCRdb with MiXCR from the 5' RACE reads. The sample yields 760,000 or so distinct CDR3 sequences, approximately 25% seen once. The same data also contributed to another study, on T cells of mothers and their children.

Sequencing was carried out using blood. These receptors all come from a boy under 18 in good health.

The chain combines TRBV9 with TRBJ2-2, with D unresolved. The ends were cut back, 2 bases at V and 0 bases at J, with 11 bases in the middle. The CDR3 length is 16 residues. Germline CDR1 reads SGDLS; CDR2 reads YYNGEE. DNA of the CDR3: TGTGCCAGCAGCGTGGGTGCGAGTTCGAACACCGGGGAGCTGTTTTTT. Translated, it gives CASSVGASSNTGELFF. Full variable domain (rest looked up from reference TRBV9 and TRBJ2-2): DSGVTQTPKHLITATGQRVTLRCSPRSGDLSVYWYQQSLDQGLQFLIQYYNGEERAKGNILERFSAQQFPDLHSELNLSSLELGDSALYFCASSVGASSNTGELFFGEGSRLTVL.

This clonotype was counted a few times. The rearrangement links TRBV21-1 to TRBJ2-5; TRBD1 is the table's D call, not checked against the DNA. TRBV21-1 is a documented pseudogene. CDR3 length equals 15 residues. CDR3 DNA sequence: TGTGCCAGCAGCCCCCGGGACAGGGTGGAAGAGACCCAGTACTTC. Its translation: CASSPRDRVEETQYF.

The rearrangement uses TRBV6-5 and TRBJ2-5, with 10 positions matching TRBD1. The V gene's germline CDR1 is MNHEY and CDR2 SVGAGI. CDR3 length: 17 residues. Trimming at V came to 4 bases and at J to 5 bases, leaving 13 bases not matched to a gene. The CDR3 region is CASSFSYDRGLYETQYF. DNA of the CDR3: TGTGCCAGCAGTTTTTCATATGACAGGGGGCTTTATGAGACCCAGTACTTC.

The CDR3 DNA reads as TGTGCCAGCACTAACCGGGCCCTAAGCACAGATACGCAGTATTTT. This codes for CASTNRALSTDTQYF. This chain connects TRBV10-3 to TRBJ2-3; D uncertain. With 10 bases removed from V and 0 bases from J, the gap between germline ends came to 17 bases. Germline lookup yields CDR1 ENHRY and CDR2 SYGVKD. This CDR3 region has 15 residues.

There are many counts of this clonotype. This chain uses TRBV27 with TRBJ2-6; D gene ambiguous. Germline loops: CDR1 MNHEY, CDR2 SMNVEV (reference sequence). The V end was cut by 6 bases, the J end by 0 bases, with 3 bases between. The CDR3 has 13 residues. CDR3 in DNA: TGTGCCAGCAGAAACTCTGGGGCCAACGTCCTGACTTTC. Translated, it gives CASRNSGANVLTF.

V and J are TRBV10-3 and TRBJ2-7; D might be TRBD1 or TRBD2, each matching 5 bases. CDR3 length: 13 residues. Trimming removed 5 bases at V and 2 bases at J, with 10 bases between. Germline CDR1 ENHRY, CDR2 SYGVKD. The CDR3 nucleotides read TGTGCCATCAGTCTGGGACCTGCCTACGAGCAGTACTTC. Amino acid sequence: CAISLGPAYEQYF.

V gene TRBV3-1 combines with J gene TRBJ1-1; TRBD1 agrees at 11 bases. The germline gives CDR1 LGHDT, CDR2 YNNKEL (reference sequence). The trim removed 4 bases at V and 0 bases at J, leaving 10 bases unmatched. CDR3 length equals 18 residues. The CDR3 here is CASSPLLRDRGVNTEAFF. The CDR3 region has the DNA TGTGCCAGCAGCCCCTTACTCCGGGACAGGGGGGTGAACACTGAAGCTTTCTTT.

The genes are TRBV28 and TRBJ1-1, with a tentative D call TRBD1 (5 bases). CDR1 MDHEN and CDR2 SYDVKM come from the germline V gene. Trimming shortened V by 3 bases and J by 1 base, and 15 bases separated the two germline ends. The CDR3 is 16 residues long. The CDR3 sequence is CASSFYLTAKNTEAFF. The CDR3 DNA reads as TGTGCCAGCAGTTTCTACTTGACAGCGAAGAACACTGAAGCTTTCTTT.

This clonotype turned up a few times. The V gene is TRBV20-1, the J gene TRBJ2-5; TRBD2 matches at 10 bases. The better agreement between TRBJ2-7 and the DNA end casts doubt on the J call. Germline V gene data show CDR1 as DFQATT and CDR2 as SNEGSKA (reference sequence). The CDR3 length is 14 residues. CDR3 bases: TGCAGTGCAGAGGAGCGGGAGGGCTCCTACGAGCAGTACTTC. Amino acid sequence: CSAEEREGSYEQYF.

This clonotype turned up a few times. The CDR3: CASSLRQDQPQHF. The CDR3 bases are TGTGCCAGCAGCTTGCGCCAGGACCAGCCCCAGCATTTT. J is TRBJ1-5 and V is TRBV7-2; the D is unclear. The CDR3 has 13 amino acids. V was trimmed by 3 bases and J by 7 bases, leaving 10 bases between them. Germline V lookup: CDR1 SGHTA, CDR2 FQGNSA.

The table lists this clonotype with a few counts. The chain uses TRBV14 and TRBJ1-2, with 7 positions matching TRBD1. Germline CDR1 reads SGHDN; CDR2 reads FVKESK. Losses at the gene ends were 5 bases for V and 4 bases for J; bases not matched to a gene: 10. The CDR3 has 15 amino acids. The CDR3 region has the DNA TGTGCCAGCAGCACAAGGACAGGAAGGAGCTATGGCTACACCTTC. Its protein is CASSTRTGRSYGYTF.

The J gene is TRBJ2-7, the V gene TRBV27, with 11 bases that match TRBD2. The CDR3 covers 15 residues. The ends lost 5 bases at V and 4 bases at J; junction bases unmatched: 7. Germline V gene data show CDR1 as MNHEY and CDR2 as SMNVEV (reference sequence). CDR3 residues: CASSPRVAGGYEQYF. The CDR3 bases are TGTGCCAGCAGTCCCCGGGTAGCGGGAGGGTACGAGCAGTACTTC.

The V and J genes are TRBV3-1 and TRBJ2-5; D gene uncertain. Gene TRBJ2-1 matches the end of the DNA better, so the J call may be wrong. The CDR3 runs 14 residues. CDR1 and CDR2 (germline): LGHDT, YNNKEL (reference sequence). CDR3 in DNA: TGTGCCAGCAGCCCCGTGAGAGCACACAATGAGCAGTTCTTC. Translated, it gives CASSPVRAHNEQFF.

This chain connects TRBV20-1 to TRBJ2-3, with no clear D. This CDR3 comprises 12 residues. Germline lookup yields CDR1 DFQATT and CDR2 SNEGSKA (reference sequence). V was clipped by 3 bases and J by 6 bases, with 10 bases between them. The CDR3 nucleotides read TGCAGTGCTAGGGTGACGGTGGATACGCAGTATTTT. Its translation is CSARVTVDTQYF.

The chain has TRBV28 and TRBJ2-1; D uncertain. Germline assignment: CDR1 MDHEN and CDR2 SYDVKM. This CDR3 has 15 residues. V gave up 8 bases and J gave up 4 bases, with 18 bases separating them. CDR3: CASVRNPEVYNEQFF. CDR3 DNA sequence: TGTGCCAGCGTTCGCAACCCAGAGGTGTACAATGAGCAGTTCTTC.

The CDR3 nucleotides read TGTGCCAGCAGCTTAGCGTTTTCCGCTAGCGGGGGTAGCACAGATACGCAGTATTTT. Translating it yields CASSLAFSASGGSTDTQYF. J is TRBJ2-3 and V is TRBV7-9, with TRBD2 matching 10 bases. The V gene end was trimmed by 0 bases and the J gene end by 0 bases; junction bases not matched to a gene: 9. The CDR3 loop spans 19 amino acids. CDR1 is SEHNR and CDR2 is FQNEAQ in the germline V gene (reference sequence).

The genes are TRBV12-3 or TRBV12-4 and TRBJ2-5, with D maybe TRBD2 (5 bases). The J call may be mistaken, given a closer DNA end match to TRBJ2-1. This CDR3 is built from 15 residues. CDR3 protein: CASSLPRRSYNEQFF. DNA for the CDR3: TGTGCCAGCAGCCTACCCAGGAGGTCTTACAATGAGCAGTTCTTC.

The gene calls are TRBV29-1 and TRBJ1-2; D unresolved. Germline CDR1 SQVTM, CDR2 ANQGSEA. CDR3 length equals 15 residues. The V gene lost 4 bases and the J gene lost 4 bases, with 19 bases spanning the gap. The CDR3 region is CSVARRAQPIYGYTF. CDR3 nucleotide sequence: TGCAGCGTTGCGCGTAGGGCCCAGCCGATCTATGGCTACACCTTC. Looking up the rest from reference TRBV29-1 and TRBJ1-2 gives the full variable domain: SAVISQKPSRDICQRGTSLTIQCQVDSQVTMMFWYRQQPGQSLTLIATANQGSEATYESGFVIDKFPISRPNLTFSTLTVSNMSPEDSSIYLCSVARRAQPIYGYTFGSGTRLTVV.

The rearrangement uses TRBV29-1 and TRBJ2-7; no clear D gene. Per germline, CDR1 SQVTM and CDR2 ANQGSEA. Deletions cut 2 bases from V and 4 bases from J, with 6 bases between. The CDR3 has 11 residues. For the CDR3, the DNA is TGCAGCGTTGAATTCGGATACGAGCAGTACTTC. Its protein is CSVEFGYEQYF.

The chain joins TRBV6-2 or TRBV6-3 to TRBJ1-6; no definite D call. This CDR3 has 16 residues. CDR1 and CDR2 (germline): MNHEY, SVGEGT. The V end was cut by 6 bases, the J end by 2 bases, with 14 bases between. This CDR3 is CASRSVGAAYNSPLHF. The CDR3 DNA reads TGTGCCAGCAGGTCCGTGGGTGCCGCCTATAATTCACCCCTCCACTTT.

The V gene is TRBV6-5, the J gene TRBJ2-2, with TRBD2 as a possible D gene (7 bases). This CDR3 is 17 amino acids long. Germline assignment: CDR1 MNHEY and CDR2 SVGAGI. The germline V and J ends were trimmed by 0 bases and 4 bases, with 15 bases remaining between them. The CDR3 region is CASSYSMGGLGTGELFF. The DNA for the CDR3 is TGTGCCAGCAGTTACTCGATGGGGGGGCTGGGCACCGGGGAGCTGTTTTTT.